The entry that follows covers one T cell receptor beta chain sequence. CDR1 MNHNY and CDR2 SVGAGI come from the germline V gene (reference sequence). The J segment lost 7 bases and the V segment lost 0 bases, leaving 7 bases of the junction unmatched. The CDR3 loop spans 16 amino acids. The record originates from a study of T cells after somatic rescue of genetic block. TCRdb's copy holds only in-frame clones and misses some; the assay was immunoSEQ multiplex PCR. Of more than 65,000 clones detected, just over 90% appear once; the ten largest clones hold approximately 2.9%. The TCR was taken from a young man. J is TRBJ2-7 and V is TRBV6-6; TRBD2 agrees at 12 bases. The sequenced sample was peripheral blood mononuclear cells (PBMCs). The CDR3 here is CASSYSTGTSGWEQYF. The CDR3 DNA is TGTGCCAGCAGTTACTCAACCGGGACTAGCGGGTGGGAGCAGTACTTC.